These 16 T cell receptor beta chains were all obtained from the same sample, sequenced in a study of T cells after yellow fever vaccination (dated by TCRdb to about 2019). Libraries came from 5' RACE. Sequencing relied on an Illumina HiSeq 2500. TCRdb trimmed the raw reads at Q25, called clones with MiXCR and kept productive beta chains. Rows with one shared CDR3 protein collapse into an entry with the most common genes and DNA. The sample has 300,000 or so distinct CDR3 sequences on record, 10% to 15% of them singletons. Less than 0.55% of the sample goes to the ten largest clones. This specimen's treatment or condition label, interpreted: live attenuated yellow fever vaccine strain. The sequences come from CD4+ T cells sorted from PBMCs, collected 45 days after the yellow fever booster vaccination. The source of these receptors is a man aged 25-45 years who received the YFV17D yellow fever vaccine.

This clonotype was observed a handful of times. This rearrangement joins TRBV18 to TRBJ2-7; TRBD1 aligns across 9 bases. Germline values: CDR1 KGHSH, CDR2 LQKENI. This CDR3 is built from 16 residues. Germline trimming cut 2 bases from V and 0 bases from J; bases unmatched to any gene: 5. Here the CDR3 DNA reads TGTGCCAGCTCACCAGTTCGGGACAGGGCCTCCTACGAGCAGTACTTC. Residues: CASSPVRDRASYEQYF.

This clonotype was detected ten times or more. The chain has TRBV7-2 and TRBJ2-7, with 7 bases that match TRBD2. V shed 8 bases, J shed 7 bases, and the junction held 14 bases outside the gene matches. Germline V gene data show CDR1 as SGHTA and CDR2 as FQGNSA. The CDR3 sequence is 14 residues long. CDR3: CASASGRESWEQYF. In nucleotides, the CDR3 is TGTGCCAGCGCCTCAGGGCGGGAGTCGTGGGAGCAGTACTTC.

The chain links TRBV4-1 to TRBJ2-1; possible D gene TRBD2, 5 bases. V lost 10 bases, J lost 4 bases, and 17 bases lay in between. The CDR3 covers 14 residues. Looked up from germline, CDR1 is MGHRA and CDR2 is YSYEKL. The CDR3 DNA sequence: TGCGCCACAAGCGGTTCCGGACGGTACAATGAGCAGTTCTTC. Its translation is CATSGSGRYNEQFF.

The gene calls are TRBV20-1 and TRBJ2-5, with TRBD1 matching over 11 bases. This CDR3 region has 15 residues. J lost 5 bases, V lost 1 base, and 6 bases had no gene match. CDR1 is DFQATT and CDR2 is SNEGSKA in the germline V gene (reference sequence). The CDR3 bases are TGCAGTGCTAGAGCCCAGGACAGGGGGCGGGAGACCCAGTACTTC. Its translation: CSARAQDRGRETQYF.

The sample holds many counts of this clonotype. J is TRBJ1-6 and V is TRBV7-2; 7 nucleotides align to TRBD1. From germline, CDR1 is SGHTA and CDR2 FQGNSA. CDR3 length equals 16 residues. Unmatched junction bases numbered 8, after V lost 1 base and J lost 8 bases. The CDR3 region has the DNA TGTGCCAGCAGCTTAGGTCCAGGGGGATTTGATTCACCCCTCCACTTT. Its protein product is CASSLGPGGFDSPLHF.

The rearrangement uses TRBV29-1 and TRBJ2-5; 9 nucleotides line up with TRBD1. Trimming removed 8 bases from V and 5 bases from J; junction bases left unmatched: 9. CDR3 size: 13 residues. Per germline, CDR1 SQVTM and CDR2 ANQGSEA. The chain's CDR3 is CSILTGGAETQYF. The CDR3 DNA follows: TGCAGCATACTAACAGGGGGCGCGGAGACCCAGTACTTC.

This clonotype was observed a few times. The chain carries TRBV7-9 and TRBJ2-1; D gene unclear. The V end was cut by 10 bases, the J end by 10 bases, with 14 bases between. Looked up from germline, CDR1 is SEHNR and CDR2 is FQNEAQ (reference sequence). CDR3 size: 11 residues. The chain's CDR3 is CATSKVEEQFF. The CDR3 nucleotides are TGTGCCACCTCTAAGGTGGAGGAGCAGTTCTTC.

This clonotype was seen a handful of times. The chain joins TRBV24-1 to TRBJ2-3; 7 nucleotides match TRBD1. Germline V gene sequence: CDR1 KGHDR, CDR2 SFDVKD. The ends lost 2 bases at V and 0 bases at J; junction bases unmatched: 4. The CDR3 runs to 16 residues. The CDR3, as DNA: TGTGCCACCAGTGATTACTTGACAGGGAGCACAGATACGCAGTATTTT. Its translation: CATSDYLTGSTDTQYF.

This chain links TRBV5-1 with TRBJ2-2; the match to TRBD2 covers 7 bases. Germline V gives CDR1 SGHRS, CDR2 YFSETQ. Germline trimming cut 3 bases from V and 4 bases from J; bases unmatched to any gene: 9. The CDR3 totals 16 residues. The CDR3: CASSWVAGDATGELFF. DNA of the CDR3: TGCGCCAGCAGCTGGGTAGCGGGTGACGCCACCGGGGAGCTGTTTTTT.

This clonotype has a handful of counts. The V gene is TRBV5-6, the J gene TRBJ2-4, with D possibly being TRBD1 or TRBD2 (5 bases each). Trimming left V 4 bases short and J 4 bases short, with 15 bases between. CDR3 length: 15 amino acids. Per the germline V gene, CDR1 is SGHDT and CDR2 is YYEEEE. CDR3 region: CASSQLGTAKNIQYF. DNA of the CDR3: TGTGCCAGCAGCCAACTGGGGACCGCTAAAAACATTCAGTACTTC.

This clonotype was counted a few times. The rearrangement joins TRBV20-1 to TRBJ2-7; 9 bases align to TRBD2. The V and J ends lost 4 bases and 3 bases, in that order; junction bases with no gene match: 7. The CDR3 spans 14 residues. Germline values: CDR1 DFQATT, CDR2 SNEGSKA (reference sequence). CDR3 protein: CSATSVAGVYEQYF. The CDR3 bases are TGCAGTGCTACCTCCGTAGCGGGAGTCTACGAGCAGTACTTC.

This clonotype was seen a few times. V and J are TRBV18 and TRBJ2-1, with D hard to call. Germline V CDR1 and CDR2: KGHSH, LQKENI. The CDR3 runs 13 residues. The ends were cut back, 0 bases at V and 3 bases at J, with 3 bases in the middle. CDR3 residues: CASSPPYYNEQFF. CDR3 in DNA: TGTGCCAGCTCACCACCGTACTACAATGAGCAGTTCTTC.

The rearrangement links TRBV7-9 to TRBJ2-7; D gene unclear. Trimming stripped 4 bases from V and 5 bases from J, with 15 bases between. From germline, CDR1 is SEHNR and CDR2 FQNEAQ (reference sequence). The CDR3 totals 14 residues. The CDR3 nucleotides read TGTGCCAGCAGCTCCACCGGGCTAAGCGACGAGCAGTACTTC. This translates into CASSSTGLSDEQYF.

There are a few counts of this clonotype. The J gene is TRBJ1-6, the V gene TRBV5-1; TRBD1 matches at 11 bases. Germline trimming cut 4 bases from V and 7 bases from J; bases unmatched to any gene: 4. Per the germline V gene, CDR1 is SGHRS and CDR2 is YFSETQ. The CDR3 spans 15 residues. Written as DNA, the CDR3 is TGCGCCAGCAGCGACGGGACAGGGGGGAATTCACCCCTCCACTTT. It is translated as CASSDGTGGNSPLHF.

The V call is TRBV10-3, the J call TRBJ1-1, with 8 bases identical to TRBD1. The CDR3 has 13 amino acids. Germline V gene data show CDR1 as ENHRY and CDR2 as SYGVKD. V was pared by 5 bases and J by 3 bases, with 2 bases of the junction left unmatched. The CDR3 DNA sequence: TGTGCCATCAGTACACAGGGGGACACTGAAGCTTTCTTT. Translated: CAISTQGDTEAFF.

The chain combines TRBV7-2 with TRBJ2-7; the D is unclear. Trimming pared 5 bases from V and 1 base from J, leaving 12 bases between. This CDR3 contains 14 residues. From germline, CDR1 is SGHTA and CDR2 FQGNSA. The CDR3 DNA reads TGTGCCAGCAGCCCCCTAAGCGTATCCTACGAGCAGTACTTC. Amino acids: CASSPLSVSYEQYF.